This T cell receptor (beta chain) was sequenced during a study of cytomegalovirus exposure and HLA in healthy donors. The study ran its PCR with 60 Vbeta and 13 Jbeta primers. Repertoires were generated with immunoSEQ multiplex PCR, while TCRdb's copy carries only in-frame clones and drops some. This sample carries under 200,000 clones, over 70% of them seen once, and the ten largest clones take roughly 7.3%. CDR3 size: 14 residues. J was trimmed by 5 bases and V by 2 bases; bases with no gene match: 4. In germline, CDR1 is MGHRA, CDR2 YSYEKL. The sequenced sample consisted of PBMCs. The sequence derives from a male donor in good health and CMV-seropositive. The chain carries TRBV4-1 and TRBJ2-5; 8 bases are a match to TRBD1. CDR3 nucleotides: TGCGCCAGCAGCCAATCTAGGACAGGGGAGACCCAGTACTTC. This sequence encodes CASSQSRTGETQYF.